Listed below are T cell receptor beta chains from one sample, sequenced in a study of blood T cells in healthy people across ages. TCRdb re-analysed the 5' RACE reads in MiXCR, keeping a single row per CDR3 protein. This sample has under 1 million distinct CDR3 sequences, with under 45% found just once. Sequencing was performed on blood. These receptors all stem from a man aged 55-75 years in good health. Each CDR3 is given with its conserved first and last residue. The D gene is left open where the match is weak.

CASSSAAQGNNEQFF | TRBJ2-1 | NA | TRBV7-9
CASSVGQAETQYF | TRBJ2-5 | NA | TRBV9
CSARDTGVTETQYF | TRBJ2-5 | TRBD1 | TRBV20-1
CASASLSYEQYF | TRBJ2-7 | NA | TRBV2
CASSFRTGDHEQYF | TRBJ2-7 | NA | TRBV7-2
CAISDPGGAEPNYGYTF | TRBJ1-2 | TRBD1 | TRBV10-3
CASSLAGGRRTEAFF | TRBJ1-1 | NA | TRBV12-3/TRBV12-4
CASSLTPFRVVDGYTF | TRBJ1-2 | NA | TRBV7-2
CSVQGPYEQYF | TRBJ2-7 | NA | TRBV20-1
CASSLVTTRQYF | TRBJ2-5 | NA | TRBV11-1
CASSLGGADAQYF | TRBJ2-5 | NA | TRBV7-9
CASNLAVSYNEQFF | TRBJ2-1 | TRBD2 | TRBV7-2
CASSLVDRESYGYTF | TRBJ1-2 | TRBD1 | TRBV28
CASSVGTGTQETQYF | TRBJ2-5 | NA | TRBV2
CASSLGGGGQNSTQQYF | TRBJ2-4 | NA | TRBV7-2
CAISEDGQVRETQYF | NA | NA | TRBV10-3
CSAFPNTGELFF | TRBJ2-2 | NA | TRBV20-1
CSARERRGYGNEQFF | TRBJ2-1 | NA | TRBV20-1
CASSPGKPYEQYF | NA | NA | TRBV18
CASSLGDSGGYEQYF | TRBJ2-7 | NA | TRBV12-3/TRBV12-4
CASSPAVRRGPNYGYTF | TRBJ1-2 | NA | TRBV7-2
CASSLSGLGRSYGYTF | TRBJ1-2 | NA | TRBV7-2
CASSEPGTVQETQYF | TRBJ2-5 | TRBD1 | TRBV25-1
CASSVGGTGGNIQYF | TRBJ2-4 | TRBD1 | TRBV9
CASSWTGSYNEQYF | NA | NA | TRBV6-2/TRBV6-3
CASSDGNNYGYTF | TRBJ1-2 | NA | TRBV6-5
CASRHTGNEQFF | TRBJ2-1 | NA | TRBV12-3/TRBV12-4
CASSSGTGGRNEQFF | TRBJ2-1 | TRBD1 | TRBV7-6
CASNQGHHSNQPQHF | TRBJ1-5 | NA | TRBV6-2/TRBV6-3
CAISTSGGLNEQFF | TRBJ2-1 | TRBD2 | TRBV10-3
CSVAPTGRGNTIYF | TRBJ1-3 | NA | TRBV29-1
CVSRENTEAFF | TRBJ1-1 | NA | TRBV2
CASSQEEGTSYEQYF | TRBJ2-7 | TRBD2 | TRBV4-1
CASSLAQGDTGAFF | TRBJ1-1 | TRBD1 | TRBV5-1
CASSYAGRLGYTF | TRBJ1-2 | NA | TRBV6-2/TRBV6-3
CASSVAEGERLSTDTQYF | TRBJ2-3 | NA | TRBV9
CASSLGWTGLKTQYF | TRBJ2-5 | TRBD1 | TRBV11-2
CASSQGDRVNSPLHF | TRBJ1-6 | TRBD1 | TRBV7-9
CASSQEKGTLQETQYF | TRBJ2-5 | NA | TRBV14
CASSRTSGDQETQYF | TRBJ2-5 | TRBD2 | TRBV12-3/TRBV12-4
CASSYDLAGGEQFF | TRBJ2-1 | TRBD2 | TRBV6-5
CASSSPLRGGYGYTF | TRBJ1-2 | NA | TRBV11-2
CASSLVGGGAGGVDTQYF | TRBJ2-3 | TRBD2 | TRBV7-2
CASSHPTRTYEQYF | TRBJ2-7 | NA | TRBV6-2/TRBV6-3
CASSLGPRGYEKLFF | TRBJ1-4 | NA | TRBV5-1
CASSLVTGVFF | TRBJ2-1 | NA | TRBV7-2